These 30 T cell receptor beta chains were all obtained from the same sample, sequenced in a study of shared clonotypes between healthy human individuals. Using immunoSEQ multiplex PCR, the repertoire was profiled, and TCRdb retains in-frame clones only, with some absent. The profile shows about 490,000 clones, roughly 78% of them singletons. The specimen sequenced was PBMCs. The receptors here all came from a woman aged 35 to 49 in good health. Some clones in this sample may be carry-over from other donors' samples.

The chain recombines TRBV6-1 with TRBJ1-2, with TRBD1 as a possible D gene (6 bases). Germline V CDR1 and CDR2: MNHNS, SASEGT. V lost 7 bases to trimming and J lost 5 bases, with 14 bases between them. This CDR3 has 13 residues. DNA of the CDR3: TGTGCCAGCAACCTATTGGACAGATATGGCTACACCTTC. It translates to CASNLLDRYGYTF.

The chain is built from TRBV7-2 and TRBJ2-1, with no clear D. V lost 1 base to trimming and J lost 2 bases, with 12 bases between them. The CDR3 has 16 residues. Germline CDR1 SGHTA, CDR2 FQGNSA. CDR3 nucleotide sequence: TGTGCCAGCAGCTTAGTCGGCTCCGGCCCCTACAATGAGCAGTTCTTC. It encodes CASSLVGSGPYNEQFF.

This rearrangement joins TRBV4-1 to TRBJ2-7; 10 nucleotides match TRBD1. This CDR3 comprises 17 residues. The germline gives CDR1 MGHRA, CDR2 YSYEKL. J gave up 4 bases and V 5 bases, and 14 bases lay outside the gene matches. The CDR3 nucleotides read TGCGCCAGCAGCAGCCACCCGGAGACAGGGGGCTTTTACGAGCAGTACTTC. It encodes CASSSHPETGGFYEQYF.

This sequence joins TRBV4-3 and TRBJ2-6, with TRBD1 matching 8 bases. The ends lost 0 bases at V and 2 bases at J; junction bases unmatched: 3. Germline assignment: CDR1 LGHNA and CDR2 YSLEER. The CDR3 totals 17 residues. In DNA, the CDR3 is TGCGCCAGCAGCCAAGATAGGGGACAGGCTGGGGCCAACGTCCTGACTTTC. It specifies CASSQDRGQAGANVLTF.

This clone was detected a few times. The chain combines TRBV11-2 with TRBJ2-5; D is ambiguous. Germline V gene lookup returns CDR1 SGHAT and CDR2 FQNNGV. Trimming removed 3 bases at V and 4 bases at J, with 12 bases between. The CDR3 is made up of 14 amino acids. CDR3 nucleotide sequence: TGTGCCAGCAGCTTGGGCCCCACTGGAGAGACCCAGTACTTC. This encodes CASSLGPTGETQYF.

The chain employs TRBV19 and TRBJ2-5; TRBD2 aligns across 14 bases. Germline V gene sequence: CDR1 LNHDA, CDR2 SQIVND (reference sequence). The CDR3 is 16 residues long. J was trimmed by 7 bases and V by 4 bases; bases with no gene match: 8. The CDR3 loop is CASSKPGLAGEGTQYF. For the CDR3, the DNA is TGTGCCAGTAGTAAACCGGGACTAGCGGGAGAGGGGACCCAGTACTTC. Supplemented by reference TRBV19 and TRBJ2-5, the full variable domain reads DGGITQSPKYLFRKEGQNVTLSCEQNLNHDAMYWYRQDPGQGLRLIYYSQIVNDFQKGDIAEGYSVSREKKESFPLTVTSAQKNPTAFYLCASSKPGLAGEGTQYFGPGTRLLVL.

The rearrangement uses TRBV7-8 and TRBJ2-7, with 10 nucleotides matching TRBD2. The CDR3 has 15 amino acids. Trimming at V came to 5 bases and at J to 3 bases, leaving 7 bases not matched to a gene. Germline CDR1 is SGHVS and CDR2 is FQNEAQ. The CDR3 loop is CASSMSGRGFYEQYF. In DNA form, the CDR3 reads TGTGCCAGCAGCATGAGCGGGAGGGGGTTCTACGAGCAGTACTTC.

CDR3 nucleotides: TGCGCCAGCAGCCAGCTAAGGACAGCTAATTCACCCCTCCACTTT. This codes for CASSQLRTANSPLHF. J is TRBJ1-6 and V is TRBV4-3, with a weak D call TRBD1 (6 bases). This CDR3 spans 15 amino acids. The germline gives CDR1 LGHNA, CDR2 YSLEER. Between the trimmed V and J ends, which lost 3 bases and 6 bases, there was a span of 12 bases.

The gene calls are TRBV6-4 and TRBJ2-6, with TRBD1 matching 7 bases. V was pared by 6 bases and J by 1 base, with 6 bases of the junction left unmatched. The CDR3 runs 16 residues. Germline CDR1 is MRHNA and CDR2 is SNTAGT. CDR3 DNA: TGTGCCAGCAGCCGACAGGGTAATTCTGGGGCCAACGTCCTGACTTTC. It encodes CASSRQGNSGANVLTF.

The V and J genes are TRBV5-4 and TRBJ2-1; 7 bases are shared with TRBD2. The CDR3 sequence is 16 residues long. Germline values: CDR1 SGHNT, CDR2 YYREEE (reference sequence). V lost 1 base, J lost 4 bases, and 8 bases stayed unmatched. The CDR3 protein is CASSLSVGLQYNEQFF. CDR3 in DNA: TGTGCCAGCAGCTTGAGTGTGGGACTACAGTACAATGAGCAGTTCTTC.

This clone was seen just once. The CDR3 nucleotides read TGTGCCAGCAGCTTACCTGGGCTAGCGAGGCTTAGCACAGATACGCAGTATTTT. Translating it yields CASSLPGLARLSTDTQYF. This chain joins TRBV7-3 and TRBJ2-3; a possible D gene is TRBD2 (6 bases). The V end was cut by 2 bases, the J end by 0 bases, with 18 bases between. The germline gives CDR1 SGHTA, CDR2 FQGTGA. The CDR3 has 18 amino acids.

The rearrangement links TRBV28 to TRBJ2-5; D is undetermined. The germline gives CDR1 MDHEN, CDR2 SYDVKM. V lost 8 bases to trimming and J lost 5 bases, with 15 bases between them. The CDR3 runs to 13 residues. CDR3 coding DNA: TGTGCCAGCTTGGAGACGGCTCTGGAGACCCAGTACTTC. This codes for CASLETALETQYF.

The chain employs TRBV29-1 and TRBJ1-1, with a tentative D call TRBD1 (5 bases). The CDR3 is 13 residues long. Trimming shortened V by 1 base and J by 1 base, and 7 bases separated the two germline ends. Germline CDR1 and CDR2: SQVTM and ANQGSEA. CDR3 coding DNA: TGCAGCGTTGAAGGACAGCAGAACACTGAAGCTTTCTTT. Encoded protein: CSVEGQQNTEAFF.

The J gene is TRBJ1-5, the V gene TRBV30, with a weak D call TRBD1 (5 bases). Per germline, CDR1 GTSNPN and CDR2 SVGIG (reference sequence). This CDR3 comprises 13 residues. V was clipped by 1 base and J by 7 bases, with 11 bases between them. The CDR3: CAWSGRADQPQHF. The CDR3 DNA reads TGTGCCTGGAGTGGCAGGGCTGACCAGCCCCAGCATTTT.

This clone was seen many times. Other DNA sequences within the sample encode an identical CDR3. The chain joins TRBV6-5 to TRBJ2-7, with 8 nucleotides matching TRBD2. The trim removed 6 bases at V and 0 bases at J, leaving 7 bases unmatched. CDR1 is MNHEY, CDR2 SVGAGI, per germline. The CDR3 contains 15 residues. CDR3 residues: CASRESGRVSYEQYF. The CDR3 DNA reads TGTGCCAGCAGAGAAAGCGGGAGAGTCTCCTACGAGCAGTACTTC.

This clone was seen once. This chain uses TRBV6-6 with TRBJ2-7; 7 bases map to TRBD1. The CDR3 length is 15 residues. Trimming took 7 bases from V and 2 from J; bases not matched to a gene: 11. Germline V gene lookup returns CDR1 MNHNY and CDR2 SVGAGI (reference sequence). This CDR3 is CASTQGSGTAYEQYF. As DNA, the CDR3 is TGTGCCAGCACTCAAGGCTCCGGGACAGCCTACGAGCAGTACTTC.

The V gene is TRBV7-2, the J gene TRBJ2-2; D tentatively fits TRBD1 or TRBD2 (6 bases each). This CDR3 contains 15 residues. Trimming shortened V by 7 bases and J by 0 bases, and 12 bases separated the two germline ends. Germline V gene data show CDR1 as SGHTA and CDR2 as FQGNSA. The CDR3 reads CASIKGGTNTGELFF. CDR3 in DNA: TGTGCCAGCATCAAGGGGGGAACGAACACCGGGGAGCTGTTTTTT.

The rearrangement joins TRBV7-7 to TRBJ2-2, with D perhaps matching TRBD1 (5 bases). CDR3 length: 14 residues. Trimming removed 5 bases from V and 5 bases from J, with 12 bases in between. Looked up from germline, CDR1 is SSHAT and CDR2 is FNYEAQ (reference sequence). The CDR3 reads CASSPGLTTGELFF. The CDR3 DNA reads as TGTGCCAGCAGCCCAGGGCTGACGACCGGGGAGCTGTTTTTT.

This clone was seen only a few times. Relative to the germline gene, one junction end is altered; a read error may explain this. The V gene is TRBV4-2, the J gene TRBJ2-6; 7 nucleotides line up with TRBD1. The CDR3 covers 18 residues. The germline CDR1 and CDR2 sequences are LGHNA and YNFKEQ. In DNA, the CDR3 is TGTGCCAGCAGCGTACCGGGACAGCTTTCCTCTGGGGCCAACGTCCCGACTTTC. Translating gives CASSVPGQLSSGANVPTF.

J is TRBJ1-1 and V is TRBV28; TRBD1 is a possible D gene (6 bases). The CDR3 is 15 amino acids. Germline V gene lookup returns CDR1 MDHEN and CDR2 SYDVKM. V was pared by 1 base and J by 7 bases, with 16 bases between. The CDR3: CASSLYRTVRHEAFF. The CDR3 region has the DNA TGTGCCAGCAGTTTATACCGGACAGTGAGACATGAAGCTTTCTTT.

The rearrangement joins TRBV11-2 to TRBJ2-7; 10 nucleotides line up with TRBD2. This CDR3 has 15 amino acids. Germline V gives CDR1 SGHAT, CDR2 FQNNGV. Trimming took 1 base from V and 2 from J; bases not matched to a gene: 2. The CDR3 region has the DNA TGTGCCAGCAGCTTAGCCCTAGCGGGAGCCTACGAGCAGTACTTC. This gives the protein CASSLALAGAYEQYF.

This chain links TRBV7-2 with TRBJ2-4; D tentatively fits TRBD1 or TRBD2 (5 bases each). CDR3 length: 18 residues. The germline V and J ends were trimmed by 4 bases and 0 bases, with 19 bases remaining between them. Germline CDR1 is SGHTA and CDR2 is FQGNSA. Here the CDR3 DNA reads TGTGCCAGCAGCTCATCCGGGACCAAGCTTCTAGCCAAAAACATTCAGTACTTC. It is translated as CASSSSGTKLLAKNIQYF. Full variable domain (missing parts from reference TRBV7-2 and TRBJ2-4): GAGVSQSPSNKVTEKGKDVELRCDPISGHTALYWYRQSLGQGLEFLIYFQGNSAPDKSGLPSDRFSAERTGGSVSTLTIQRTQQEDSAVYLCASSSSGTKLLAKNIQYFGAGTRLSVL.

This clone appeared once. V gene TRBV4-2 combines with J gene TRBJ2-1; 16 nucleotides agree with TRBD2. Germline lookup yields CDR1 LGHNA and CDR2 YNFKEQ. Trimming took 0 bases from V and 8 from J; bases not matched to a gene: 1. The length of the CDR3 is 16 residues. The CDR3 DNA is TGTGCCAGCAGCCAAGATGGGACTAGCGGGAGGGATGAGCAGTTCTTC. Protein sequence: CASSQDGTSGRDEQFF.

V gene TRBV28 combines with J gene TRBJ2-1, with D possibly TRBD2 on 6 matching bases. The CDR3 covers 14 residues. Trimming pared 7 bases from V and 2 bases from J, leaving 12 bases between. Per the germline V gene, CDR1 is MDHEN and CDR2 is SYDVKM. The CDR3 loop reads CASTTRGAYNEQFF. In DNA, the CDR3 is TGTGCCAGCACCACTCGCGGGGCCTACAATGAGCAGTTCTTC.

J is TRBJ2-1 and V is TRBV5-1; D might be TRBD2 (6 bases). This CDR3 comprises 14 residues. Trimming cost V 9 bases and J 4 bases, with 17 bases left between them. In germline, CDR1 is SGHRS, CDR2 YFSETQ. The CDR3 sequence: CATRASGPYNEQFF. Here the CDR3 DNA reads TGCGCCACAAGGGCCAGCGGGCCTTACAATGAGCAGTTCTTC. The full variable domain, its missing parts supplied by reference TRBV5-1 and TRBJ2-1, is KAGVTQTPRYLIKTRGQQVTLSCSPISGHRSVSWYQQTPGQGLQFLFEYFSETQRNKGNFPGRFSGRQFSNSRSEMNVSTLELGDSALYLCATRASGPYNEQFFGPGTRLTVL.

The J gene is TRBJ2-3, the V gene TRBV28; possibly TRBD2 for D (5 bases). There are 15 residues in the CDR3. Trimming removed 7 bases from V and 4 bases from J, with 18 bases in between. The germline CDR1 and CDR2 sequences are MDHEN and SYDVKM. The CDR3: CASTLRSYGADTQYF. CDR3 DNA: TGTGCCAGCACCCTAAGGAGTTACGGGGCAGATACGCAGTATTTT.

The V call is TRBV5-6, the J call TRBJ2-3; tentative D call: TRBD1 (6 bases). V was cut by 2 bases and J by 0 bases, with 7 bases left in between. The CDR3 spans 14 residues. Germline lookup yields CDR1 SGHDT and CDR2 YYEEEE. The CDR3 reads CASSFDRSTDTQYF. The CDR3 nucleotides are TGTGCCAGCAGCTTCGACAGGAGCACAGATACGCAGTATTTT.

Only one count was recorded for this clone. V is TRBV7-9 and J is TRBJ1-4; 7 nucleotides agree with TRBD1. The junction had 6 bases not matched to a gene; V was cut back by 5 bases and J by 6 bases. This CDR3 is built from 14 residues. Germline CDR1 is SEHNR and CDR2 is FQNEAQ (reference sequence). This CDR3 reads CASSPGQGDEKLFF. The CDR3 DNA follows: TGTGCCAGCAGCCCCGGGCAGGGGGATGAAAAACTGTTTTTT.

The chain carries TRBV21-1 and TRBJ2-5; the D segment call TRBD2 is taken from the table without a DNA check. TRBV21-1 represents a pseudogene. CDR3 length equals 17 residues. The CDR3 nucleotides are TGTGCCAGCAGCATCCAACCGTTGTGGACTAGTCAAGAGACCCAGTACTTC. Amino acids: CASSIQPLWTSQETQYF.

The chain carries TRBV6-6 and TRBJ1-5, with D hard to call. V lost 2 bases and J lost 4, with 9 bases in between. The CDR3 is 14 residues long. Germline lookup yields CDR1 MNHNY and CDR2 SVGAGI (reference sequence). CDR3 in DNA: TGTGCCAGCAGTTACGTACAAAATAATCAGCCCCAGCATTTT. Amino acids: CASSYVQNNQPQHF.